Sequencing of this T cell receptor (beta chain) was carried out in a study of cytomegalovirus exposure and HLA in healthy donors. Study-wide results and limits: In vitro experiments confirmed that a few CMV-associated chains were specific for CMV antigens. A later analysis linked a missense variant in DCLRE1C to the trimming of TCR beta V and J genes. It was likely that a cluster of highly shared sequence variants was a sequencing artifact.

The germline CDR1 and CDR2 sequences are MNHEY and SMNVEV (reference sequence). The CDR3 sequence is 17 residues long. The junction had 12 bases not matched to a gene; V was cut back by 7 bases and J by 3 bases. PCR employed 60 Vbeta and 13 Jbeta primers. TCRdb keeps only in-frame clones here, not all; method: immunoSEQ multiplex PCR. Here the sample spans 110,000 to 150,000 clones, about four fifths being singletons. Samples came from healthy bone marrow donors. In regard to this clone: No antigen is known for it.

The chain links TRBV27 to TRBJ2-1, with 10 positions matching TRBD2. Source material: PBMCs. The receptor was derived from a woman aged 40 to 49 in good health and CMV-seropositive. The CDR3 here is CASKVYESGRDYNEQFF. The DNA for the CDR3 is TGTGCCAGCAAAGTTTACGAGAGCGGGAGGGACTACAATGAGCAGTTCTTC.